This TCR beta chain was obtained from a study of blood T cell repertoires in COVID-19. The overall study: Whether acute or convalescent, the COVID-19 samples came from the United States, Italy and Spain. T cells, B-cell-depleted T cells, or PBMCs supplied cDNA or gDNA.

Under the authors' procedure: Nucleated cell counts were estimated from reference gene primer amplification. Assay used: immunoSEQ multiplex PCR; TCRdb lists only in-frame clones, some missing. The V and J calls and clone size come from that table; D and trimming were worked out from the DNA. The data contain 250,000 or so clones, approximately 86% of them singletons. V was pared by 2 bases and J by 7 bases, with 6 bases of the junction left unmatched. Per the germline V gene, CDR1 is MNHEY and CDR2 is SMNVEV (reference sequence). The CDR3 spans 15 residues. Categorization into cohorts depended on clinical history that participants reported.

The chain is built from TRBV27 and TRBJ2-2; 8 bases are a match to TRBD2. The sample taken for sequencing was PBMCs or T cells enriched from blood (not recorded which). This receptor was identified in a woman aged 18-29 years who had recovered from COVID-19. CDR3 DNA: TGTGCCAGCAGTTTAATCCTAGCGGGCGGCGGGGAGCTGTTTTTT. Translated: CASSLILAGGGELFF.